This TCR beta chain was sequenced for a study of T cells in Graves' hyperthyroidism and ophthalmopathy. Study results and caveats: By a 13 V-J model, ophthalmopathy was set apart from stable hyperthyroidism. Blood held most thyroid clonotypes expanded above 0.001 frequency.

Over 18 months, lack of ophthalmopathy progression marked Graves' hyperthyroidism as stable. Clinical symptoms, serum thyroxine and TRAb, thyroid ultrasound and orbital computed tomography together formed the diagnostic basis. Using RNA transcripts as the source, TCR beta CDR3 regions were amplified. TCR CDR3 regions were first amplified by RT-PCR with HTBI primers. TCRdb re-derived calls from the multiplex PCR reads in MiXCR, one entry per CDR3 protein. The sample yields 92,000 or so distinct CDR3 sequences, 51% seen once. CDR3 length: 15 amino acids. V dropped 8 bases and J dropped 0; count of bases not matched to a gene: 7. In regard to this clonotype: Its specificity is not known.

Material for sequencing was blood. This TCR derives from a woman between 35 and 50 years old with Graves' hyperthyroidism. The gene calls are TRBV12-3 or TRBV12-4 and TRBJ1-2, with 9 bases identical to TRBD1. For the CDR3, the DNA is TGTGCCAGCTCATCCGGACAGGGGCCTAACTATGGCTACACCTTC. Protein product: CASSSGQGPNYGYTF.